The source of this T cell receptor (beta chain) is a study of blood T cell repertoires in COVID-19. Study context: Collection of acute and convalescent COVID-19 samples took place in the United States, Italy and Spain. The cDNA or gDNA used as material had been derived from T cells, B-cell-depleted T cells, or PBMCs.

V trimming: 4 bases; J trimming: 15 bases; junction bases outside the gene matches: 9. Germline assignment: CDR1 MGHDK and CDR2 SYGVNS. The CDR3 is 14 residues long. Only in-frame clones appear in the TCRdb table, and some are missing; sequencing was by immunoSEQ multiplex PCR. The repertoire holds approximately 81,000 clones, with around 82% as singletons. This clonotype was obtained from a human donor in a cohort sampled during active COVID-19. The sequencing sample was made of peripheral blood. This sequence joins TRBV25-1 and TRBJ1-6; TRBD1 matches 10 bases. The CDR3 sequence is CASSGQGTGVLLHF. CDR3 DNA sequence: TGTGCCAGCAGTGGACAAGGGACAGGGGTGCTCCTCCACTTT.